This T cell receptor (beta chain) was captured in a study of identical twins. Germline V gene lookup returns CDR1 LNHDA and CDR2 SQIVND (reference sequence). The ends lost 4 bases at V and 8 bases at J; junction bases unmatched: 4. This CDR3 contains 13 residues. From the 5' RACE reads, TCRdb called clonotypes with MiXCR, one entry per CDR3 protein. The repertoire holds 1.5 million to 2 million distinct CDR3 sequences, with about 31% as singletons. The rearrangement joins TRBV19 to TRBJ2-3, with 9 bases fitting TRBD1. The clonotype comes from a newborn girl in good health. Sequenced input: cord blood. The CDR3 DNA reads TGTGCCAGTAGTACCCGGGACAGGGCTACGCAGTATTTT. It translates to CASSTRDRATQYF.